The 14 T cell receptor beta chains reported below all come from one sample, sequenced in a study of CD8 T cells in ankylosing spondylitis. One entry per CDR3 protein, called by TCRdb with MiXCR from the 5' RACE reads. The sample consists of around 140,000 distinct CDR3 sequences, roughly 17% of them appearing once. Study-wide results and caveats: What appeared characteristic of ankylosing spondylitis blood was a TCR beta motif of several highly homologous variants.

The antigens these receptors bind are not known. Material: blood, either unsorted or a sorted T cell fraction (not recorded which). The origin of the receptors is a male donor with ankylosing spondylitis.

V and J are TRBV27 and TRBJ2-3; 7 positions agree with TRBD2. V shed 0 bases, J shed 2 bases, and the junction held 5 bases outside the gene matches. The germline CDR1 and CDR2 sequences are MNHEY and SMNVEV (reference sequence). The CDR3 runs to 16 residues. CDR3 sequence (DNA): TGTGCCAGCAGTTTATCGATAAGCGGGGACACAGATACGCAGTATTTT. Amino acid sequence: CASSLSISGDTDTQYF.

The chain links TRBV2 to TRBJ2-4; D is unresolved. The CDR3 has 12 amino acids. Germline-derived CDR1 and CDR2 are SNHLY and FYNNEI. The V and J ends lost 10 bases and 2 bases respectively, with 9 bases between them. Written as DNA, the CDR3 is TGTGCCACCCAGATATCCAAAAACATTCAGTACTTC. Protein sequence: CATQISKNIQYF.

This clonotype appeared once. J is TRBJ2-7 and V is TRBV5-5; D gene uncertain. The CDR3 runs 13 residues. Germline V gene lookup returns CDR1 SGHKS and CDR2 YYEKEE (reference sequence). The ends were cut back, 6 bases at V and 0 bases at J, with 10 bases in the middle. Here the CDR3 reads CASTTRNSYEQYF. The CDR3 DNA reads TGTGCCAGCACGACGAGGAACTCCTACGAGCAGTACTTC.

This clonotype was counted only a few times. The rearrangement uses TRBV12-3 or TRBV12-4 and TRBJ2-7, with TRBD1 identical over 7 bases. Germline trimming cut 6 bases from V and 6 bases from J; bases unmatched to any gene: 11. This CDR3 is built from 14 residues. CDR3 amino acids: CASRTTGALGEQYF. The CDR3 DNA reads TGTGCCAGCAGAACTACAGGGGCACTTGGCGAGCAGTACTTC.

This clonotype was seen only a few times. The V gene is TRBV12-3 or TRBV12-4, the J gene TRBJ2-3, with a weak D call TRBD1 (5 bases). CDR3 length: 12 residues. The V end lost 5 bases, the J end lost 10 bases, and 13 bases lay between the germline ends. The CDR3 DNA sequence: TGTGCCAGCAGTCAAGGGGATTTCGCGCAGTATTTT. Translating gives CASSQGDFAQYF.

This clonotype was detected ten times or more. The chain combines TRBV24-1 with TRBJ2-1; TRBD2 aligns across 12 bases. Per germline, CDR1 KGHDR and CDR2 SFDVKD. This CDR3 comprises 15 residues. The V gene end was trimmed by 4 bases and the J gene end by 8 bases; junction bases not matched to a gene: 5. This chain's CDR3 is CATSERTSGVYEQFF. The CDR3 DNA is TGTGCCACCAGTGAGCGGACTAGCGGGGTCTATGAGCAGTTCTTC.

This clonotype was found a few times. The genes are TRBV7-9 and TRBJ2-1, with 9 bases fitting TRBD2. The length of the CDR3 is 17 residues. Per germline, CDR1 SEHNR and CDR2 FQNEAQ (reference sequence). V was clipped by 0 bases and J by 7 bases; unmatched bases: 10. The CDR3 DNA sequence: TGTGCCAGCAGCTTAGCGCAAGTTAGCGGGAGATATAATGAGCAGTTCTTC. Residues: CASSLAQVSGRYNEQFF.

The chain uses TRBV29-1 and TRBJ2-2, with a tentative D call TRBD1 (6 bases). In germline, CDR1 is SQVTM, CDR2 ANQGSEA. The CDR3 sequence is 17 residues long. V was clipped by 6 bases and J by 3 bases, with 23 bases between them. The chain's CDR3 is CSVQRDIRPSDTGELFF. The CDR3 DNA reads TGCAGCGTACAACGGGACATCCGACCGAGCGACACCGGGGAGCTGTTTTTT.

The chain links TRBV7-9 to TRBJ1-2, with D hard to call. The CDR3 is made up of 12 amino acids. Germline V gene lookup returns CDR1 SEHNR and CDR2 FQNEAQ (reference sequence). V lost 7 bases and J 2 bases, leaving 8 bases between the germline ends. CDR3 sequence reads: CASINSNYGYTF. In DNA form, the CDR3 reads TGTGCCAGCATTAACAGCAACTATGGCTACACCTTC.

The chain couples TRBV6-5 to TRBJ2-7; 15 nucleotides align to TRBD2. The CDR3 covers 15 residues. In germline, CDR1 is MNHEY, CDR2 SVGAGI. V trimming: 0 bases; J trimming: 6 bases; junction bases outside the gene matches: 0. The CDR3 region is CASSYSGLAGGEQYF. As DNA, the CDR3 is TGTGCCAGCAGTTACTCGGGACTAGCGGGAGGCGAGCAGTACTTC.

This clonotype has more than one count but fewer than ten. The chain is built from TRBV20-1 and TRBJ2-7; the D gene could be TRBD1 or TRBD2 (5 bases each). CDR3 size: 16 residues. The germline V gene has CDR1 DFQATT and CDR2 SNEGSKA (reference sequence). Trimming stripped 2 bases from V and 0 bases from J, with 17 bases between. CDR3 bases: TGCAGTGCTAGACCTACGGGACGGAGGAGCTCCTACGAGCAGTACTTC. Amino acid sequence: CSARPTGRRSSYEQYF.

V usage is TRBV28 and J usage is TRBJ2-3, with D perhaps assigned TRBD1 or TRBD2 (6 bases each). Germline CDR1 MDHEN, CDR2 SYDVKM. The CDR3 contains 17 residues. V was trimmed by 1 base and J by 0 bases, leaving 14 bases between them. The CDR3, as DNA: TGTGCCAGCAGTTTATACATGGGGGGCAGCAGCACAGATACGCAGTATTTT. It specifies CASSLYMGGSSTDTQYF.

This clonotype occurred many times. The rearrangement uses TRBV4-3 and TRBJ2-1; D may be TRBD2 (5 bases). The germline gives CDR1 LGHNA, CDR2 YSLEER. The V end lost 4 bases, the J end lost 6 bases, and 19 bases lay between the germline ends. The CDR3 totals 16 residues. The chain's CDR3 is CASSPGMGITFNEQFF. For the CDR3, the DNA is TGCGCCAGCAGCCCGGGGATGGGAATTACATTCAATGAGCAGTTCTTC.

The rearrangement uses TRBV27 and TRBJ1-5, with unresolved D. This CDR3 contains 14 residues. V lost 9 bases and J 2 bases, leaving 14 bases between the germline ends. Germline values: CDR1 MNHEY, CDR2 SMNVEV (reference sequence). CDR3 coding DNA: TGTGCCAGTCGGCTCCGGCCGGGCAATCAGCCCCAGCATTTT. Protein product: CASRLRPGNQPQHF.